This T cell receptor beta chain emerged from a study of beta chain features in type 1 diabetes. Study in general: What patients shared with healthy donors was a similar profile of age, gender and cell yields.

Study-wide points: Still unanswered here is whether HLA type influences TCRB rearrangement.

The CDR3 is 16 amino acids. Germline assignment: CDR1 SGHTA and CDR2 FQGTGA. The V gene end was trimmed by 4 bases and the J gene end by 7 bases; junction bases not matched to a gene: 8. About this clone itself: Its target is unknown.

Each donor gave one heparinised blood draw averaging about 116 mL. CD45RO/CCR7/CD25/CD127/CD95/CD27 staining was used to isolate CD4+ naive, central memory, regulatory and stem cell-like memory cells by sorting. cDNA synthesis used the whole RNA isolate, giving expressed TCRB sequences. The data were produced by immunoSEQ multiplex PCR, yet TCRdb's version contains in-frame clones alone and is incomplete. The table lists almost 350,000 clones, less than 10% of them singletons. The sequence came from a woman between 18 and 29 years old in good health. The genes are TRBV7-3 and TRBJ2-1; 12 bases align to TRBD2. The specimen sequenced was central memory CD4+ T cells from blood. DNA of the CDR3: TGTGCCAGCAGCTCCTATCTAGCGGGAGGGCCAAATGAGCAGTTCTTC. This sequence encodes CASSSYLAGGPNEQFF.